This T cell receptor beta chain was documented in a study of CD8+ T cells in alopecia areata. This clone was found a few times. Antigen unknown. RNA, once extracted, was reverse transcribed into cDNA for use as the sequencing template. Clones were read by immunoSEQ multiplex PCR, and TCRdb kept only the in-frame ones, dropping some. This sample has some 150,000 clones, with around 50% found just once. Regarding the study as a whole: Scalp clonality, along with expanded CD8+ clones among the top 100, was significantly decreased by tofacitinib.

The treatment is: oral pan-JAK inhibitor, 5-10 mg twice daily. Patients with alopecia areata provided lesional scalp punch biopsies as well as peripheral blood. Germline V lookup: CDR1 MNHEY, CDR2 SVGAGI. The CDR3 totals 12 residues. Trimming cost V 2 bases and J 13 bases, with 9 bases left between them. The clonotype comes from a human donor with alopecia areata. This sample comprised CD8+ T cells sorted from blood, obtained at week 4, from a patient treated with tofacitinib. The chain uses TRBV6-5 and TRBJ1-6; D is unresolved. CDR3 loop: CASSYPAGPLHF. Written as DNA, the CDR3 is TGTGCCAGCAGTTACCCGGCGGGGCCCCTCCACTTT.